The clone carrying this T cell receptor beta chain was observed at least ten times. Its target is unknown. Germline V gene lookup returns CDR1 SNHLY and CDR2 FYNNEI. The CDR3 is 15 amino acids. Trimming took 7 bases from V and 7 from J; bases not matched to a gene: 10. Uncontrolled infection, other autoimmune disease, pregnancy or lactation led to exclusion. This record comes from a study of T cells in Graves' hyperthyroidism and ophthalmopathy. Study outcomes and limitations: Stable hyperthyroidism was separated from ophthalmopathy by a model based on 13 V-J features.

Amplification yielded TCR beta CDR3 regions, with RNA transcripts as the source. The HTBI primer set was used in a first-round RT-PCR of the TCR CDR3. TCRdb reprocessed the multiplex PCR reads via MiXCR and lists one record per CDR3 protein. The sample has under 500,000 distinct CDR3 sequences, around 15% seen once; the top ten hold 25% to 30%. The material sequenced was blood. The rearrangement uses TRBV2 and TRBJ2-5; 12 nucleotides line up with TRBD2. The origin of this receptor is a man aged 50 or older with Graves' ophthalmopathy. CDR3 in amino acids: CASKQTSGSGGTQYF. DNA of the CDR3: TGTGCCAGCAAGCAGACTAGCGGGAGCGGGGGGACCCAGTACTTC.